By share of the sample, the clone carrying this T cell receptor beta chain is large. The antigen is not known. Gene names and germline refer to mouse. Survey-depth TCRbeta CDR3 sequencing reported V/J genes and productive frequencies. Repertoires were generated with immunoSEQ multiplex PCR, while TCRdb's copy carries only in-frame clones and drops some. The profile shows approximately 2,000 clones, around 55% of them singletons. These data belong to a study of tissue T cells after allogeneic stem cell transplantation. Study conclusions and caveats: Anatomically similar tissues had similar TCR repertoires within each patient.

Time point noted: mouse harvest day 7 after allogeneic transplant. Mouse grafts combined 10^7 T-cell-depleted bone marrow cells with 10^6 splenic CD5+ T cells. Tissues came from B6→BALB/c major-mismatch GVHD mice at day 7 or 14. The clonotype comes from a female BALB/c mouse given C57BL/6 T cells with graft-versus-host disease after an allogeneic hematopoietic cell transplant. What was sequenced was spleen.

CDR3 bases read: TGTCCCCCCCGGAATTCGCCCCTCTAC. Its translation: CPPRNSPLY. The complete CDR3 protein is CPPRNSPLYF. The J gene is TRBJ1-6, the V gene TRBV17, with no clear D. The CDR3 end lies 1 residue beyond the end of the read and is filled in from the germline J gene. TRBJ1-6 is annotated as an ORF whose role is uncertain. The CDR3 extends over 10 amino acids. Germline V gene sequence: CDR1 MNHDT, CDR2 YYDKIL.